This entry lists 10 T cell receptor beta chains sequenced from one sample in a study of OX40 agonist ivuxolimab in advanced cancers. Receptors were amplified or captured by the immunoSEQ multiplex PCR assay. Here the immuneACCESS table is served through TCRdb, limited to in-frame sequences with V and J called. Missing clones are a known gap in these copies; in checked studies unresolved V genes cover under half, and the rest lacks a known reason. The sample table holds 40,000 or so clones, of which more than 75% were seen once. In total, the top ten clones hold approximately 16% of the sample. The sample was CD4+ or CD8+ T cells sorted from blood, taken in a trial of the OX40 agonist ivuxolimab. The receptor set was obtained from an adult with an advanced solid tumor such as melanoma, head and neck, liver or kidney cancer.

There are a few counts of this clone. This sequence joins TRBV2 and TRBJ2-3, with TRBD2 identical over 9 bases. Germline CDR1 is SNHLY and CDR2 is FYNNEI. The V segment lost 8 bases and the J segment 5 bases; nucleotides outside the gene matches: 14. CDR3 length: 16 amino acids. The CDR3 coding sequence is TGTGCCAGCCGAACGGGACTAGCTCTTCTTTTAGATACGCAGTATTTT. Translation: CASRTGLALLLDTQYF.

The chain uses TRBV19 and TRBJ2-1; D remains unclear. The CDR3 is 12 residues long. CDR1 and CDR2 from the germline V gene are LNHDA and SQIVND (reference sequence). Trimming cost V 5 bases and J 8 bases, with 10 bases left between them. CDR3 in DNA: TGTGCCAGTAGTTTCCGACCCGATGAGCAGTTCTTC. Translating it yields CASSFRPDEQFF.

This chain connects TRBV9 to TRBJ2-7; TRBD1 aligns across 7 bases. This CDR3 region has 15 residues. Germline CDR1 SGDLS, CDR2 YYNGEE. Trimming took 4 bases from V and 3 from J; bases not matched to a gene: 10. CDR3 nucleotides: TGTGCCAGCAGCATCGGACAGGCCATTAGCTACGAGCAGTACTTC. This gives the protein CASSIGQAISYEQYF.

The rearrangement joins TRBV19 to TRBJ2-5; D is undetermined. Germline V gene data show CDR1 as LNHDA and CDR2 as SQIVND (reference sequence). CDR3 length: 13 residues. Trimming removed 4 bases at V and 5 bases at J, with 11 bases between. CDR3: CASSTNPWETQYF. The CDR3 nucleotides read TGTGCCAGTAGTACCAACCCCTGGGAGACCCAGTACTTC.

This clone was recorded a few times. CDR3 nucleotide sequence: TGTGCCAGCAGTTTCGGACAGGGTATGGTCTATGGCTACACCTTC. Protein: CASSFGQGMVYGYTF. V is TRBV28 and J is TRBJ1-2, with 8 bases fitting TRBD1. V shed 3 bases, J shed 4 bases, and the junction held 7 bases outside the gene matches. Germline CDR1 and CDR2: MDHEN and SYDVKM. The CDR3 has 15 residues.

The genes are TRBV28 and TRBJ2-1; 12 bases are shared with TRBD2. V was pared by 6 bases and J by 8 bases, with 8 bases of the junction left unmatched. Germline V gives CDR1 MDHEN, CDR2 SYDVKM. This CDR3 has 15 residues. The CDR3 is CASRLTTSGSHEQFF. The CDR3 DNA sequence: TGTGCCAGCAGGCTAACGACTAGCGGGAGCCATGAGCAGTTCTTC.

As concerns this clone: Other DNA sequences in the same sample also yield this CDR3. This chain joins TRBV11-3 and TRBJ2-3; D might be TRBD2 (6 bases). With 1 base removed from V and 2 bases from J, the gap between germline ends came to 10 bases. The CDR3 runs 15 residues. Germline V gene sequence: CDR1 SGHNT, CDR2 YENEEA. The CDR3 DNA reads as TGTGCCAGCAGCTTAGGGAGCGGGCTCACAGATACGCAGTATTTT. This translates into CASSLGSGLTDTQYF. Full variable domain (outside the CDR3, taken from reference TRBV11-3 and TRBJ2-3): EAGVVQSPRYKIIEKKQPVAFWCNPISGHNTLYWYLQNLGQGPELLIRYENEEAVDDSQLPKDRFSAERLKGVDSTLKIQPAELGDSAVYLCASSLGSGLTDTQYFGPGTRLTVL.

This rearrangement joins TRBV5-3 to TRBJ1-5; no clear D gene. TRBV5-3 is filed as an ORF, its function uncertain. This CDR3 contains 16 residues. Trimming shortened V by 3 bases and J by 2 bases, and 15 bases separated the two germline ends. The CDR3 nucleotides read TGTGCCAGAAGCTCCCCCCCCGGGCTCGGCAATCAGCCCCAGCATTTT. Amino acids: CARSSPPGLGNQPQHF.

This clone has more than one count but fewer than ten. This chain connects TRBV19 to TRBJ2-5; D is perhaps TRBD1 or TRBD2 (5 bases each). CDR1 and CDR2 (germline): LNHDA, SQIVND (reference sequence). Trimming left V 3 bases short and J 6 bases short, with 5 bases between. The CDR3 is made up of 11 amino acids. The DNA for the CDR3 is TGTGCCAGTAGTATGGGACAGACCCAGTACTTC. Encoded protein: CASSMGQTQYF.

This clone has just one count. The chain links TRBV9 to TRBJ2-2, with TRBD2 matching over 7 bases. CDR3 length: 19 residues. Trimming cost V 0 bases and J 2 bases; bases outside gene matches: 13. Germline V gives CDR1 SGDLS, CDR2 YYNGEE. In DNA form, the CDR3 reads TGTGCCAGCAGCGTAGCTACTGTTATCGGGGGGACTAACACCGGGGAGCTGTTTTTT. This encodes CASSVATVIGGTNTGELFF.